Listed below are T cell receptor beta chains from one sample, sequenced in a study of neurological immune-mediated disorders. TCRdb reprocessed the 5' RACE reads via MiXCR and lists one record per CDR3 protein. The table includes about 44,000 distinct CDR3 sequences, around a fifth detected once. Sequenced material: PBMCs. All receptors derive from a man aged 55 to 69 with HTLV-1-associated myelopathy (HAM/TSP). Each CDR3 is given with its conserved first and last residue. Fields, in order: D gene, clone size, J gene, V gene, CDR3 protein, CDR3 DNA. D genes are given only for firm matches. A clone size is listed for some rows: how often the clone was seen (once, few, many), or a class if it is expanded.

d_call: TRBD1
clone_size: many
j_call: TRBJ2-3
v_call: TRBV11-2
cdr3_aa: CASSPWTGQGTQYF
cdr3_nt: TGTGCCAGCAGCCCCTGGACAGGGCAGGGTACGCAGTATTTT

d_call: NA
clone_size: NA
j_call: TRBJ1-6
v_call: TRBV2
cdr3_aa: CASGDGPYNSPIHF
cdr3_nt: TGTGCCAGTGGGGACGGACCATATAATTCACCCATCCACTTT

d_call: NA
clone_size: medium-sized
j_call: TRBJ2-7
v_call: TRBV14
cdr3_aa: CASSQGLFSSYEQYF
cdr3_nt: TGTGCCAGCAGCCAAGGACTATTCAGCTCCTACGAGCAGTACTTC

d_call: NA
clone_size: many
j_call: TRBJ1-1
v_call: TRBV7-3
cdr3_aa: CASSLQGFTEAFF
cdr3_nt: TGTGCCAGCAGCCTCCAGGGTTTCACTGAAGCTTTCTTT

d_call: NA
clone_size: NA
j_call: TRBJ2-1
v_call: TRBV6-1
cdr3_aa: CASSAGQPRGGNEQFF
cdr3_nt: TGTGCCAGCAGTGCTGGACAGCCCCGAGGGGGCAATGAGCAGTTCTTC

d_call: TRBD2
clone_size: NA
j_call: TRBJ2-1
v_call: TRBV6-5
cdr3_aa: CASRPQLARSSYNEQFF
cdr3_nt: TGTGCCAGCAGACCCCAACTAGCGCGTAGCTCCTACAATGAGCAGTTCTTC

d_call: NA
clone_size: many
j_call: TRBJ1-1
v_call: TRBV7-8
cdr3_aa: CASSLGSSTEAFF
cdr3_nt: TGTGCCAGCAGCTTGGGATCTAGCACTGAAGCTTTCTTT

d_call: NA
clone_size: many
j_call: TRBJ2-5
v_call: TRBV20-1
cdr3_aa: CSAGRGARRPETQYF
cdr3_nt: TGCAGTGCTGGGAGAGGGGCCCGCCGGCCAGAGACCCAGTACTTC

d_call: NA
clone_size: many
j_call: TRBJ2-7
v_call: TRBV9
cdr3_aa: CASSVGEGRYEQYF
cdr3_nt: TGTGCCAGCAGCGTAGGGGAAGGACGCTACGAGCAGTACTTC

d_call: NA
clone_size: many
j_call: TRBJ2-1
v_call: TRBV7-6
cdr3_aa: CASSLVEAGGNEQFF
cdr3_nt: TGTGCCAGCAGCTTAGTTGAGGCTGGAGGCAATGAGCAGTTCTTC

d_call: NA
clone_size: many
j_call: TRBJ2-5
v_call: TRBV5-1
cdr3_aa: CASSLAPQQETQYF
cdr3_nt: TGCGCCAGCAGCTTGGCACCGCAACAAGAGACCCAGTACTTC

d_call: NA
clone_size: many
j_call: TRBJ2-1
v_call: TRBV7-2
cdr3_aa: CASSFMRESNEQFF
cdr3_nt: TGTGCCAGCAGCTTTATGAGGGAGAGCAATGAGCAGTTCTTC

d_call: NA
clone_size: many
j_call: TRBJ2-2
v_call: TRBV7-8
cdr3_aa: CASSLHRGTGELFF
cdr3_nt: TGTGCCAGCAGCTTACACAGAGGGACCGGGGAGCTGTTTTTT

d_call: NA
clone_size: many
j_call: TRBJ1-1
v_call: TRBV5-1
cdr3_aa: CASSLDARNTEAFF
cdr3_nt: TGCGCCAGCAGCTTGGATGCCAGGAACACTGAAGCTTTCTTT

d_call: NA
clone_size: many
j_call: TRBJ1-3
v_call: TRBV12-3/TRBV12-4
cdr3_aa: CASSSVRGGNTIYF
cdr3_nt: TGTGCCAGCAGTTCGGTCAGGGGTGGAAACACCATATATTTT

d_call: NA
clone_size: few
j_call: TRBJ2-5
v_call: TRBV30
cdr3_aa: CAWSVRGAETQYF
cdr3_nt: TGTGCCTGGAGTGTAAGGGGGGCAGAGACCCAGTACTTC

d_call: NA
clone_size: medium-sized
j_call: TRBJ1-2
v_call: TRBV3-1
cdr3_aa: CASSPPPGHLDYGYTF
cdr3_nt: TGTGCCAGCAGCCCACCTCCTGGACATCTCGACTATGGCTACACCTTC

d_call: NA
clone_size: NA
j_call: TRBJ1-3
v_call: TRBV5-4
cdr3_aa: CASSPYGGQGYGNTIYF
cdr3_nt: TGTGCCAGCAGCCCTTACGGAGGGCAGGGTTACGGAAACACCATATATTTT

d_call: NA
clone_size: many
j_call: TRBJ2-1
v_call: TRBV29-1
cdr3_aa: CSLKGGHYEQFF
cdr3_nt: TGCAGCCTCAAAGGGGGGCACTATGAGCAGTTCTTC

d_call: NA
clone_size: many
j_call: TRBJ2-6
v_call: TRBV5-1
cdr3_aa: CASSPGDSGANVLTF
cdr3_nt: TGCGCCAGCAGCCCCGGGGATTCTGGGGCCAACGTCCTGACTTTC

d_call: NA
clone_size: medium-sized
j_call: TRBJ1-2
v_call: TRBV20-1
cdr3_aa: CSATDVGYGYTF
cdr3_nt: TGCAGTGCCACGGACGTCGGGTATGGCTACACCTTC

d_call: TRBD1
clone_size: many
j_call: TRBJ2-3
v_call: TRBV5-1
cdr3_aa: CASSLQGNADTDTQYF
cdr3_nt: TGCGCCAGCAGCTTACAGGGGAATGCGGACACAGATACGCAGTATTTT

d_call: TRBD2
clone_size: many
j_call: TRBJ2-2
v_call: TRBV20-1
cdr3_aa: CSARVSGRTGELFF
cdr3_nt: TGCAGTGCTAGGGTTAGCGGGAGGACCGGGGAGCTGTTTTTT

d_call: NA
clone_size: few
j_call: TRBJ2-5
v_call: TRBV7-2
cdr3_aa: CASSLVYRETQYF
cdr3_nt: TGTGCCAGCAGCTTAGTCTATCGGGAGACCCAGTACTTC

d_call: NA
clone_size: many
j_call: TRBJ2-1
v_call: TRBV5-1
cdr3_aa: CASSNTGNEQFF
cdr3_nt: TGCGCCAGCAGCAATACAGGGAATGAGCAGTTCTTC

d_call: NA
clone_size: many
j_call: TRBJ1-2
v_call: TRBV6-1
cdr3_aa: CASSAEAGVLGYTF
cdr3_nt: TGTGCCAGCAGTGCCGAGGCAGGAGTCTTGGGCTACACCTTC

d_call: NA
clone_size: many
j_call: TRBJ2-4
v_call: TRBV5-1
cdr3_aa: CASSYDSSGNIQYF
cdr3_nt: TGCGCCAGCAGCTACGACAGTAGCGGAAACATTCAGTACTTC

d_call: NA
clone_size: NA
j_call: TRBJ2-3
v_call: TRBV15
cdr3_aa: CATSRDTDTQYF
cdr3_nt: TGTGCCACCAGCAGAGATACGGATACGCAGTATTTT

d_call: NA
clone_size: NA
j_call: TRBJ2-1
v_call: TRBV24-1
cdr3_aa: CASSEPGPSGNEQFF
cdr3_nt: TGTGCCTCCAGTGAACCGGGTCCTTCTGGCAATGAGCAGTTCTTC

d_call: NA
clone_size: NA
j_call: TRBJ2-1
v_call: TRBV5-6
cdr3_aa: CASSFRSSYNEQFF
cdr3_nt: TGTGCCAGCAGCTTCAGGAGCTCCTACAATGAGCAGTTCTTC

d_call: NA
clone_size: NA
j_call: TRBJ2-4
v_call: TRBV7-9
cdr3_aa: CASSLVGGRCDLVKNIQYF
cdr3_nt: TGTGCCAGCAGCTTAGTCGGGGGCCGGTGCGATTTAGTCAAAAACATTCAGTACTTC

d_call: NA
clone_size: few
j_call: TRBJ2-7
v_call: TRBV7-8
cdr3_aa: CASSLRPSGVHEQYF
cdr3_nt: TGTGCCAGCAGCCTGAGGCCGTCAGGGGTCCACGAGCAGTACTTC

d_call: TRBD1
clone_size: many
j_call: TRBJ2-3
v_call: TRBV5-1
cdr3_aa: CASSVGQGLTDTQYF
cdr3_nt: TGCGCCAGCAGCGTGGGACAGGGACTCACAGATACGCAGTATTTT

d_call: NA
clone_size: many
j_call: TRBJ2-1
v_call: TRBV11-2
cdr3_aa: CASSNMRDGWQFF
cdr3_nt: TGTGCCAGCAGCAATATGCGGGATGGTTGGCAGTTCTTC

d_call: NA
clone_size: many
j_call: TRBJ2-4
v_call: TRBV3-1
cdr3_aa: CASSTGTKNIQYF
cdr3_nt: TGTGCCAGCTCAACGGGGACGAAAAACATTCAGTACTTC

d_call: TRBD1
clone_size: many
j_call: TRBJ2-1
v_call: TRBV3-1
cdr3_aa: CASRDRGLNEQFF
cdr3_nt: TGTGCCTCCCGGGACAGGGGCTTAAATGAGCAGTTCTTC

d_call: NA
clone_size: few
j_call: TRBJ2-3
v_call: TRBV10-1
cdr3_aa: CASSSTGRNTQYF
cdr3_nt: TGCGCCAGCAGCTCCACAGGGAGAAATACGCAGTATTTT

d_call: TRBD1
clone_size: NA
j_call: TRBJ2-7
v_call: TRBV25-1
cdr3_aa: CASSDQQGNEQYF
cdr3_nt: TGTGCCAGCAGTGATCAACAGGGGAACGAGCAGTACTTC

d_call: TRBD2
clone_size: many
j_call: TRBJ2-1
v_call: TRBV7-9
cdr3_aa: CASSLGTSGTSYNEQFF
cdr3_nt: TGTGCCAGCAGCTTAGGGACTAGCGGGACTTCCTACAATGAGCAGTTCTTC

d_call: TRBD2
clone_size: medium-sized
j_call: TRBJ2-7
v_call: TRBV7-2
cdr3_aa: CASSLGGAGGEQYF
cdr3_nt: TGTGCCAGCAGCTTGGGAGGGGCGGGTGGTGAGCAGTACTTC

d_call: NA
clone_size: many
j_call: TRBJ2-7
v_call: TRBV20-1
cdr3_aa: CSARDPGSGGEQYF
cdr3_nt: TGCAGTGCTAGAGATCCCGGGAGTGGTGGCGAGCAGTACTTC

d_call: NA
clone_size: many
j_call: TRBJ2-1
v_call: TRBV7-6
cdr3_aa: CASSPLTGGNEQFF
cdr3_nt: TGTGCCAGCAGCCCCCTTACAGGTGGGAATGAGCAGTTCTTC

d_call: TRBD2
clone_size: many
j_call: TRBJ2-1
v_call: TRBV20-1
cdr3_aa: CSAPTGGRNHNEQFF
cdr3_nt: TGCAGTGCTCCCACTGGCGGGAGAAACCACAATGAGCAGTTCTTC

d_call: TRBD2
clone_size: medium-sized
j_call: TRBJ2-7
v_call: TRBV2
cdr3_aa: CASSELAGGEQYF
cdr3_nt: TGTGCCAGCAGTGAACTAGCGGGAGGCGAGCAGTACTTC

d_call: TRBD2
clone_size: few
j_call: TRBJ2-3
v_call: TRBV18
cdr3_aa: CASSASGSVDTQYF
cdr3_nt: TGTGCCAGCTCAGCTAGCGGGTCGGTGGATACGCAGTATTTT

d_call: NA
clone_size: many
j_call: TRBJ2-3
v_call: TRBV10-2
cdr3_aa: CASAKRAGGTDTQYF
cdr3_nt: TGCGCCAGTGCAAAAAGGGCGGGCGGCACAGATACGCAGTATTTT

d_call: TRBD1
clone_size: few
j_call: TRBJ1-1
v_call: TRBV2
cdr3_aa: CATTQGTAEAFF
cdr3_nt: TGTGCCACCACTCAGGGGACAGCTGAAGCTTTCTTT

d_call: TRBD2
clone_size: many
j_call: TRBJ2-1
v_call: TRBV5-1
cdr3_aa: CASSWGLAESSYNEQFF
cdr3_nt: TGCGCCAGCAGCTGGGGACTAGCGGAAAGCTCCTACAATGAGCAGTTCTTC

d_call: NA
clone_size: many
j_call: TRBJ1-1
v_call: TRBV7-2
cdr3_aa: CASSLEWGGTEAFF
cdr3_nt: TGTGCCAGCAGCTTAGAGTGGGGGGGGACTGAAGCTTTCTTT

d_call: NA
clone_size: NA
j_call: TRBJ2-3
v_call: TRBV3-1
cdr3_aa: CASSQGRAGIGSGTDTQYF
cdr3_nt: TGTGCCAGCAGCCAGGGTAGGGCGGGAATCGGATCGGGCACAGATACGCAGTATTTT

d_call: TRBD2
clone_size: many
j_call: TRBJ2-5
v_call: TRBV12-3/TRBV12-4
cdr3_aa: CASRVGGVQETQYF
cdr3_nt: TGTGCCAGCAGGGTGGGGGGGGTACAAGAGACCCAGTACTTC

d_call: TRBD2
clone_size: many
j_call: TRBJ2-3
v_call: TRBV7-9
cdr3_aa: CASSRAGTSGADTQYF
cdr3_nt: TGTGCCAGCAGCCGAGCCGGGACTAGCGGGGCAGATACGCAGTATTTT

d_call: TRBD1
clone_size: many
j_call: TRBJ1-1
v_call: TRBV5-1
cdr3_aa: CASTLGQGNAEAFF
cdr3_nt: TGCGCCAGCACCCTGGGACAGGGTAACGCTGAAGCTTTCTTT

d_call: NA
clone_size: NA
j_call: TRBJ1-1
v_call: TRBV12-3/TRBV12-4
cdr3_aa: CASSGGWNTEAFF
cdr3_nt: TGTGCCAGCAGCGGGGGATGGAACACTGAAGCTTTCTTT